This T cell receptor (beta chain) was sequenced for a study of CD8+ T cells in alopecia areata. Study context: Tofacitinib continued for 6 to 18 months and was then withheld for 6 months.

CDR3 length: 12 residues. The ends were cut back, 1 base at V and 7 bases at J, with 7 bases in the middle. Germline V lookup: CDR1 SGHTA, CDR2 FQGNSA. Extracted RNA was reverse transcribed into cDNA, the sequencing template. TCRdb keeps only in-frame clones here, not all; method: immunoSEQ multiplex PCR. The sample lists some 100,000 clones; around 58% were seen once. Treatment in this sample: oral pan-JAK inhibitor, 5-10 mg twice daily. Researchers picked out CD4+ and CD8+ T cells from PBMCs by sorting. J is TRBJ1-1 and V is TRBV7-2; no firm D call. The sequence came from a human donor with alopecia areata. The source was CD8+ T cells sorted from blood, collected at week 4, from a patient treated with tofacitinib. CDR3 region: CASSLVYGEAFF. CDR3 bases: TGTGCCAGCAGCTTAGTGTACGGTGAAGCTTTCTTT.